The rows below give T cell receptor beta chains drawn from one sample of a study of blood T cell repertoires in COVID-19. Assay used: immunoSEQ multiplex PCR; TCRdb lists only in-frame clones, some missing. The table lists about 83,000 clones, roughly nine tenths of them singletons. Material: peripheral blood. These receptors all come from a woman aged 45-60 years with active or convalescent COVID-19. Each CDR3 is given with its conserved first and last residue. A D gene is named only where the DNA matches it firmly. Not all rows give a size; the values are once, few, many and, for expanded clones, a class.

TRBV30,TRBJ2-3,.,TRBD2,TGTGCCTGGAGTACTGGGACTAGCGGGGGCAACACAGATACGCAGTATTTT,CAWSTGTSGGNTDTQYF
TRBV4-2,TRBJ2-1,once,.,TGTGCCAGCAGCCAAGATCCCGCCATTCAGGATGAGCAGTTCTTC,CASSQDPAIQDEQFF
TRBV5-1,TRBJ1-4,.,TRBD1,TGCGCCAGCAGCCCGGGGACAGGGGGATATGAAAAACTGTTTTTT,CASSPGTGGYEKLFF
TRBV5-6,TRBJ1-2,.,TRBD1,TGTGCCAGCAGCGGACAGGTTCTCAACTATGGCTACACCTTC,CASSGQVLNYGYTF
TRBV4-3,TRBJ1-6,.,TRBD1,TGCGCCAGCAGCCAGGAGACAGGGGGCGGGAATTCACCCCTCCACTTT,CASSQETGGGNSPLHF
TRBV7-2,TRBJ1-4,.,.,TGTGCCAGCAGCTTAGGATTCGTGGGGGCCTGGAATGAAAAACTGTTTTTT,CASSLGFVGAWNEKLFF
TRBV29-1,TRBJ2-1,.,.,TGCAGCGTTGAAGCAGTTACAGGTTTCTACAATGAGCAGTTCTTC,CSVEAVTGFYNEQFF
TRBV5-4,TRBJ2-7,once,TRBD1,TGTGCCAGCAGCCCCGGGGACAGGGGATTCCTCGAGCAGTACTTC,CASSPGDRGFLEQYF
TRBV5-6,TRBJ1-2,.,.,TGTGCCAGCAGCTTCCTCTATGGCTACACCTTC,CASSFLYGYTF
TRBV14,TRBJ2-3,.,.,TGTGCCAGCAGCCACAACACAGATACGCAGTATTTT,CASSHNTDTQYF
TRBV18,TRBJ2-7,.,.,TGTGCCAGCTCACCATCGAGCCACGAGCAGTACTTC,CASSPSSHEQYF
TRBV6-1,TRBJ1-5,.,TRBD1,TGTGCCAGCAGTGAAGCTTACAGGGGGCGAAATCAGCCCCAGCATTTT,CASSEAYRGRNQPQHF
TRBV7-8,TRBJ2-7,.,.,TGTGCCAGCAGCGCGAACGGCTACGAGCAGTACTTC,CASSANGYEQYF
TRBV29-1,TRBJ2-7,.,.,TGCAGCCGAGGGGGAGGGGACGAGCAGTACTTC,CSRGGGDEQYF
TRBV25-1,TRBJ2-3,.,TRBD1,TGTGCCAGCAGGTTTGGGACAGGGTCCTCGGATACGCAGTATTTT,CASRFGTGSSDTQYF
TRBV4-3,TRBJ2-1,.,.,TGCGCCAGCAGCCCCCAGGAGGGGGGGCGCTACAATGAGCAGTTCTTC,CASSPQEGGRYNEQFF
TRBV30,TRBJ2-1,.,.,TGTGCCTGGAGTGTAGTGGGGGGGCCAGTCGATGAGCAGTTCTTC,CAWSVVGGPVDEQFF
TRBV9,TRBJ2-1,.,TRBD2,TGTGCCAGCAGCGCCCCCGGGACTAGCAATGAGCAGTTCTTC,CASSAPGTSNEQFF
TRBV27,TRBJ1-4,.,TRBD1,TGTGCCAGCAGTTTGTTCCGGAGGGGGCTTGATGAAAAACTGTTTTTT,CASSLFRRGLDEKLFF
TRBV19,TRBJ1-2,.,.,TGTGCCAGTAGCCCTCCGACAATAGGGGACTATGGCTACACCTTC,CASSPPTIGDYGYTF
TRBV7-9,TRBJ2-7,few,.,TGTGCCAGCAGCCCCCGCTCGACAGTGCTCTCCTCCTACGAGCAGTACTTC,CASSPRSTVLSSYEQYF
TRBV19,TRBJ1-5,.,TRBD1,TGTGCCAGTCACGACAGGGTCACGTTTATAAATCAGCCCCAGCATTTT,CASHDRVTFINQPQHF
TRBV20-1,TRBJ2-1,.,TRBD2,TGCAGTGCTAGTCCACTTCTAGCGGGGGGTTACAATGAGCAGTTCTTC,CSASPLLAGGYNEQFF
TRBV7-9,TRBJ2-7,.,TRBD1,TGTGCCAGCAGTCGCTCGGGACAGAACAACGAGCAGTACTTC,CASSRSGQNNEQYF
TRBV6-5,TRBJ2-7,.,TRBD1,TGTGCCAGCAGTTTACTAACAGGGGGCGCGGACGAGCAGTACTTC,CASSLLTGGADEQYF
TRBV6-2/TRBV6-3,TRBJ1-2,.,.,TGTGCCAGCAGTTACGCCGGAGGGGAGAGGAATGGCTACACCTTC,CASSYAGGERNGYTF